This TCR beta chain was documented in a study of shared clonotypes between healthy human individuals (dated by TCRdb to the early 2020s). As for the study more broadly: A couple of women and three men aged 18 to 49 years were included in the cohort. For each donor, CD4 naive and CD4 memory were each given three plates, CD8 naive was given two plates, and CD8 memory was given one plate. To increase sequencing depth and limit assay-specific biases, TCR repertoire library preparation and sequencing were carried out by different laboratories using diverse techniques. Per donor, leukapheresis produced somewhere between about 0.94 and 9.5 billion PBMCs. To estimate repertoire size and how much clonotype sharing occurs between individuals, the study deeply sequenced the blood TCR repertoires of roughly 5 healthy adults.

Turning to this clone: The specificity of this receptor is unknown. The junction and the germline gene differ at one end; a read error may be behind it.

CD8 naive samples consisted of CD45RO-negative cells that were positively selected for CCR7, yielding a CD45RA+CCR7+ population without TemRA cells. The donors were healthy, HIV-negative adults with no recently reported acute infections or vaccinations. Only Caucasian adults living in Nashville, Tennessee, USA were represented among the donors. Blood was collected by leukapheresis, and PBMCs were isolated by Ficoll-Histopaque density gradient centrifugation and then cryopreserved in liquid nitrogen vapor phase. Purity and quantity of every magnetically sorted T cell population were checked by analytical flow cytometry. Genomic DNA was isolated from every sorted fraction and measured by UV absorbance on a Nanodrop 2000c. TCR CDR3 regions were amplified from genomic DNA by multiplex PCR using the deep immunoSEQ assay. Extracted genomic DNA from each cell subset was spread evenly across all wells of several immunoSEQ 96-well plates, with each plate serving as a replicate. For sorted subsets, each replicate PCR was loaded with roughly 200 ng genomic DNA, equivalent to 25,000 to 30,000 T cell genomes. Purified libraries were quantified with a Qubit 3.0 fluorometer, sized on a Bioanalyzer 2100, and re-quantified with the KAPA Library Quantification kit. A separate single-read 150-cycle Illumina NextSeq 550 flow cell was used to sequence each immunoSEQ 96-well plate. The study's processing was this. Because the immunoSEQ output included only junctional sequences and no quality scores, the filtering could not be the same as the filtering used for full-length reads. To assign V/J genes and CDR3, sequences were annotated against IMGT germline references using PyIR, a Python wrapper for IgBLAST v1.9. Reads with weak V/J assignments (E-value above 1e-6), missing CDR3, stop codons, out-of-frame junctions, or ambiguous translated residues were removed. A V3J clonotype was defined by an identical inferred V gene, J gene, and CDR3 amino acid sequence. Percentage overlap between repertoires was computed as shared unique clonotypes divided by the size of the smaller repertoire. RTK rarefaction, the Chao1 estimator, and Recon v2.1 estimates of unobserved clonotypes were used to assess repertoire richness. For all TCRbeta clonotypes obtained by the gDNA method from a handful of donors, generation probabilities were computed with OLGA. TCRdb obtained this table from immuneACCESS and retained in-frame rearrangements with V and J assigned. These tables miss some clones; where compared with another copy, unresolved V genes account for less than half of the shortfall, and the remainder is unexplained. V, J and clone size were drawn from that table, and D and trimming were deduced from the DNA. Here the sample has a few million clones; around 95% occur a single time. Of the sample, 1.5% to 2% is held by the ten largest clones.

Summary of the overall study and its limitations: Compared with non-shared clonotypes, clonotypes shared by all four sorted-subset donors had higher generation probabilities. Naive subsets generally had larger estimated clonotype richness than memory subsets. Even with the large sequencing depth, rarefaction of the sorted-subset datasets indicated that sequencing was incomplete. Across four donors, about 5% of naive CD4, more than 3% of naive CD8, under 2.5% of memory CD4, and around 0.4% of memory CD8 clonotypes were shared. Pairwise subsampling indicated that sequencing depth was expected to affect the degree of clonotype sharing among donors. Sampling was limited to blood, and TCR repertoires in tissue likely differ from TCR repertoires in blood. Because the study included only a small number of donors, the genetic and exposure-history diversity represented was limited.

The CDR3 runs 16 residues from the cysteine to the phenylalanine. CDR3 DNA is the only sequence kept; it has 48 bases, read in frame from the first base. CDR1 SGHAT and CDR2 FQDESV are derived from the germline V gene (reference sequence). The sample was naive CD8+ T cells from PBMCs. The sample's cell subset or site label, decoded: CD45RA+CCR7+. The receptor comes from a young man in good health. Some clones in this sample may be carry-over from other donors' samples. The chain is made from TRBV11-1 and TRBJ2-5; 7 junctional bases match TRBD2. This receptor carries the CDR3 CTSSSRRDYFWETQYF. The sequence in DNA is TGTACCAGCAGCTCCCGCCGGGACTATTTTTGGGAGACCCAGTACTTC.